The rows below give T cell receptor beta chains drawn from one sample of a study of CD8+ T cells in alopecia areata. The assay was immunoSEQ multiplex PCR, and TCRdb's table has in-frame clones only and misses some. The sample lists 200,000 to 250,000 clones; 50% to 65% were seen once. Source: CD4+ T cells sorted from blood, taken at week 0. These receptors were collected from a human donor with alopecia areata. Each CDR3 is given without its conserved first and last residue. The order of the fields is V gene, CDR3 protein.

>TRBV28
ASSLARYGYT
>TRBV9
ASSENTGELF
>TRBV4-1
ASSLDSGAGELF
>TRBV5-1
ASSLALGQGYGYT
>TRBV7-8
ASSTHYEQY
>TRBV29-1
SMGFGQDTQY
>TRBV5-1
ASSPGQEQF
>TRBV7-6
ASSLQGLGMNTEAF
>TRBV29-1
SADRALGTQY
>TRBV27
ASSFRGKNYGYT
>TRBV29-1
SVNTDGVTEAF
>TRBV13
ASSSGTLYEQY
>TRBV9
ASSPRGQRAYGYT
>TRBV12-5
ASNSRAGTDTQY
>TRBV20-1
SAREWNEQY
>TRBV29-1
SAGTGGGNQPQH
>TRBV23-1
ASSRPPGGGDGYT
>TRBV7-3
ASSLGDGLI
>TRBV6-1
ASAGRVSGANVLT
>TRBV7-2
ASSLAWASGRTGELF
>TRBV6-1
ASRPRGPNLSEQF
>TRBV5-1
ASSLAGTGGGSYEQY
>TRBV27
ASGLRGRTTEAF
>TRBV6-5
ASSKGTSGLEQY
>TRBV27
ASSDNTDTQY
>TRBV6-1
ASKSGGGGTDTQY
>TRBV30
AWSGLASTDTQY
>TRBV2
ASSDNTDTQY
>TRBV29-1
SVSGRVANYGYT
>TRBV6-1
ASSGRTGSGGELF
>TRBV27
ASSPLSSIASGYGYT
>TRBV7-8
ASNSEGSQQY
>TRBV30
AWSVNGNTEAF
>TRBV5-1
ASRRAQGTEAF
>TRBV6-1
ATSPSNYGYT
>TRBV19
ASSSPGTSGVGDTQY
>TRBV12-5
ASGLVPDGAGGTDTQY
>TRBV29-1
SVGDTGYEQY
>TRBV4-1
ASSPRNTEAF
>TRBV25-1
ASSRTGWNQPQH
>TRBV29-1
SVESRVGAF
>TRBV6-1
ASEKRTDTQY
>TRBV27
ASSSRRQGTPFEQF
>TRBV30
AWSDGGQGAFKKGNTIY
>TRBV10-1
ASSDQTAAYHEKLF
>TRBV5-4
ASSLGGARSDEQF
>TRBV6-5
ASSYRSGVADTQY
>TRBV5-4
ASSLERQGLHEQY
>TRBV29-1
SVVRGIEEQY
>TRBV29-1
SVVPGSINTDTQY
>TRBV7-6
ASSPKWADTQY
>TRBV29-1
SVERQGNTEAF
>TRBV25-1
ASGPLDRGGGYT
>TRBV19
ASSLDRVVEEPQH